This TCR beta chain derives from a study of neurological immune-mediated disorders. Study observations and caveats: Levels of TCR clonal expansion peaked in HTLV-1-associated myelopathy and reached their lowest in multiple sclerosis, under those of healthy controls. Phylogenetic grouping placed 18 of 34 multiple sclerosis patients' repertoires in one related-CDR3 cluster, a possible signature.

This clonotype was recorded many times. What it binds is not known. MiXCR, applied by TCRdb to the 5' RACE reads, yields one record per CDR3 protein. In the table there are fewer than 50,000 distinct CDR3 sequences, roughly 2.5% of which are singletons. Germline CDR1 reads LGHNA; CDR2 reads YNFKEQ. This CDR3 contains 13 residues. V was trimmed by 5 bases and J by 2 bases, leaving 10 bases between them. The chain employs TRBV4-2 and TRBJ2-7; the D gene is possibly TRBD2 (5 bases). Sequencing was done on a sample of PBMCs. The TCR was taken from a man aged 25-45 years with multiple sclerosis. This chain's CDR3 is CASSFEEAYEQYF. In DNA form, the CDR3 reads TGTGCCAGCAGCTTCGAGGAGGCCTACGAGCAGTACTTC.